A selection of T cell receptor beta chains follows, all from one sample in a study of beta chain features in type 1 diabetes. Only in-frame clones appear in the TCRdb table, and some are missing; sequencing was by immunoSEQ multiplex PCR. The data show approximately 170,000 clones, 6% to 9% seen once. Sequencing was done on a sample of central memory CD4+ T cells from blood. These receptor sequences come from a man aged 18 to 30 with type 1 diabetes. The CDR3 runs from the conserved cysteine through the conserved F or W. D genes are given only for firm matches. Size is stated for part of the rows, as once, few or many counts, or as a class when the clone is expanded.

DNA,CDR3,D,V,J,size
TGTGCCAGCAGTTTAACAGGGAATGTTATAGGCTACACCTTC,CASSLTGNVIGYTF,-,TRBV27,TRBJ1-2,few
TGTGCCAGCGGACCCCCGGGACACGGTAATTCAGAAGCTTTCTTT,CASGPPGHGNSEAFF,-,TRBV28,TRBJ1-1,few
TGTGCCAGTCGGACCGGGACTACCAACAATGAGCAGTTCTTC,CASRTGTTNNEQFF,TRBD2,TRBV19,TRBJ2-1,few
TGTGCCAGCAGCCCGGGACTTTCCGGAAACACCATATATTTT,CASSPGLSGNTIYF,-,TRBV11-2,TRBJ1-3,few
TGTGCCAGCAGCGCGACAGGGGAGTACGCAGATACGCAGTATTTT,CASSATGEYADTQYF,TRBD1,TRBV7-2,TRBJ2-3,many
TGCAGCGTTGAGGGGACAGGGGACTATGGCTACACCTTC,CSVEGTGDYGYTF,TRBD1,TRBV29-1,TRBJ1-2,few
TGCGCCAGCGGGACTAGCGGAAGTTGGGCAGATACGCAGTATTTT,CASGTSGSWADTQYF,TRBD2,TRBV5-1,TRBJ2-3,-
TGTGCCAGCAGCTCCCAGTCCTCTGGGGCCAACGTCCTGACTTTC,CASSSQSSGANVLTF,-,TRBV5-4,TRBJ2-6,-
TGCACCACGCGAGACACGGATGAAAAACTGTTTTTT,CTTRDTDEKLFF,-,TRBV29-1,TRBJ1-4,few
TGTGCCAGCAGCATTATGCAGCGCGGGGGTTTGTTCTTC,CASSIMQRGGLFF,TRBD2,TRBV7-2,TRBJ2-1,many
TGTGCCAGCAGCCGCGACAGGGAAAACACCATATATTTT,CASSRDRENTIYF,TRBD1,TRBV4-1,TRBJ1-3,few
TGTGCCAGCAGACGGACAGGGGAAGGGGAAAAACTGTTTTTT,CASRRTGEGEKLFF,TRBD1,TRBV28,TRBJ1-4,-
TGTGCCTGGACTAAGGGACTAGCGGGGGGCACCGGGGAGCTGTTTTTT,CAWTKGLAGGTGELFF,TRBD2,TRBV30,TRBJ2-2,few
TGTGCCACCCTCCGCCGGGGTCGGGACATTCAGTACTTC,CATLRRGRDIQYF,-,TRBV6-4,TRBJ2-4,many
TGCAGCGCTGTAAGGGGGCGCGGTGAGACCCAGTACTTC,CSAVRGRGETQYF,TRBD1,TRBV29-1,TRBJ2-5,few
TGTGCCAGCAGTGCAGGACAGGGCTCCTATGGCTACACCTTC,CASSAGQGSYGYTF,TRBD1,TRBV28,TRBJ1-2,-
TGTGCCAGCAGCTCCTGGGCAGTCGGAACTAATGAAAAACTGTTTTTT,CASSSWAVGTNEKLFF,-,TRBV7-9,TRBJ1-4,few
TGTGCCAGCAGCTTAGGCTTTGAGGTTTCACCCCTCCACTTT,CASSLGFEVSPLHF,-,TRBV7-2,TRBJ1-6,-
TGTGCCAGCAGCTCGGACAGGGGGCTTCCAGAAGCTTTCTTT,CASSSDRGLPEAFF,TRBD1,TRBV7-9,TRBJ1-1,few